This T cell receptor beta chain was obtained from a study of blood T cell repertoires in COVID-19. Study processing details: Nucleated cell counts were estimated from reference gene primer amplification. TCRdb keeps only in-frame clones here, not all; method: immunoSEQ multiplex PCR. Clone size and the V and J calls come from that table; the DNA yielded D and trimming. The sample holds a few hundred thousand clones, roughly 90% seen once. Seattle participants joined during active infection and were tracked over time. The CDR3 sequence is 15 residues long. Germline loops: CDR1 SGHRS, CDR2 YFSETQ. V lost 4 bases to trimming and J lost 6 bases; unmatched junction nucleotides: 8.

Sequencing used peripheral blood. The sequence was collected from a man younger than 35 with COVID-19, enrolled during active disease. This chain uses TRBV5-1 with TRBJ2-1; 9 positions match TRBD2. The CDR3 spells CASSARTSVGNEQFF. CDR3 DNA sequence: TGCGCCAGCAGCGCAAGGACTAGCGTTGGCAATGAGCAGTTCTTC.